This T cell receptor beta chain was recovered during a study of glioma-infiltrating T cells. Overall study results and limits: CDR3 overlap between tissue and blood was very small. Tissue-blood divergence was below expectation in non-neoplastic patients, above in gliomas.

TCR alpha and beta CDR3 regions were amplified from RNA using iRepertoire nested multiplex PCR. For one-step reverse transcription and amplification, about 85-400 ng of tissue mRNA or PBMC total RNA was used. TCRdb ran MiXCR on the multiplex PCR reads and lists one entry per CDR3 protein. The data show under 200,000 distinct CDR3 sequences, about 40% seen once. The germline gives CDR1 LGHDT, CDR2 YNNKEL (reference sequence). The CDR3 is 18 residues long. The ends lost 3 bases at V and 3 bases at J; junction bases unmatched: 14. Remarks on this clonotype: Its cognate antigen is unknown.

Sequenced sample: glioma tissue, nonneoplastic brain tissue, or PBMCs (not recorded which). This TCR was sampled from a human donor with low-grade glioma or glioblastoma, undergoing nonglioma brain surgery, or in good health (not recorded which). V gene TRBV3-1 combines with J gene TRBJ2-3; TRBD1 aligns across 8 bases. Here the CDR3 reads CASSQGLPGQARTDTQYF. CDR3 bases: TGTGCCAGCAGCCAGGGACTTCCGGGACAGGCGAGAACAGATACGCAGTATTTT.